Below are 26 T cell receptor beta chains sequenced from a single sample in a study of persistence of HIV-infected CD4 T cells. Sequencing used immunoSEQ version 4 in survey mode. Method: immunoSEQ multiplex PCR; TCRdb's copy keeps in-frame clones and lacks some. The sample yields more than 35,000 clones, roughly 80% seen once. The stimulus was lysate of CMV-infected fibroblasts, roughly 9.2 ug/mL. Memory cells lacking CD40L and CD69 with high CD45RO were sorted. These receptors' targets are unknown. The material was CD4+ T cells sorted from PBMCs after approximately 19-hour stimulation, obtained from a patient who received antiretroviral therapy. The source is an adult man with HIV who was CMV-seropositive.

The chain couples TRBV7-8 to TRBJ1-2; TRBD1 matches 7 bases. Germline values: CDR1 SGHVS, CDR2 FQNEAQ. V lost 1 base and J lost 3; bases outside the gene matches: 11. The CDR3 sequence is 17 residues long. The DNA of the CDR3 is TGTGCCAGCAGCTTAGGGGCAGGGGGAAGTCGGGACTATGGCTACACCTTC. Protein: CASSLGAGGSRDYGYTF.

This rearrangement joins TRBV10-3 to TRBJ2-2; 7 bases are a match to TRBD2. This CDR3 contains 17 residues. V gave up 2 bases and J gave up 0 bases; unmatched junction bases: 6. Germline V lookup: CDR1 ENHRY, CDR2 SYGVKD. CDR3 loop: CAISEGSSGANTGELFF. CDR3 in DNA: TGTGCCATCAGTGAGGGATCTAGCGGCGCGAACACCGGGGAGCTGTTTTTT.

This CDR3 reads CSVPRYQETQYF. The CDR3 DNA reads as TGCAGCGTTCCGAGGTACCAAGAGACCCAGTACTTC. The J gene is TRBJ2-5, the V gene TRBV29-1; D is unresolved. This CDR3 is 12 amino acids long. V lost 5 bases and J 0 bases, leaving 7 bases between the germline ends. Germline CDR1 and CDR2: SQVTM and ANQGSEA.

This clone was recorded a few times. V usage is TRBV24-1 and J usage is TRBJ1-1; D might be TRBD1 (6 bases). V lost 7 bases and J 1 base, leaving 12 bases between the germline ends. The CDR3 covers 14 residues. Germline lookup yields CDR1 KGHDR and CDR2 SFDVKD. CDR3 residues: CATSPTGRNTEAFF. DNA for the CDR3: TGTGCCACCAGCCCGACAGGTCGGAACACTGAAGCTTTCTTT.

The J gene is TRBJ1-4, the V gene TRBV24-1; maybe TRBD1 (5 bases). V lost 5 bases and J 4 bases, leaving 13 bases between the germline ends. Germline CDR1 is KGHDR and CDR2 is SFDVKD. CDR3 size: 15 residues. CDR3 nucleotide sequence: TGTGCCACCAGTGGCAACACAGGAGTTAATGAAAAACTGTTTTTT. This encodes CATSGNTGVNEKLFF.

The CDR3 nucleotides are TGTGCCAGCACGCCGAGGGAGACCGGGGAGCTGTTTTTT. Translation: CASTPRETGELFF. The chain has TRBV2 and TRBJ2-2; D perhaps matches TRBD2 (5 bases). The germline V and J ends were trimmed by 7 bases and 5 bases, with 11 bases remaining between them. There are 13 residues in the CDR3. CDR1 and CDR2 from the germline V gene are SNHLY and FYNNEI.

This chain's CDR3 is CASSLPQTGGGGSPLHF. CDR3 DNA sequence: TGTGCCAGCAGCTTACCTCAGACAGGGGGAGGTGGCTCACCCCTCCACTTT. This chain connects TRBV7-8 to TRBJ1-6, with 9 bases matching TRBD1. Germline CDR1 reads SGHVS; CDR2 reads FQNEAQ. The trim removed 2 bases at V and 10 bases at J, leaving 12 bases unmatched. The CDR3 runs to 17 residues.

The V call is TRBV30, the J call TRBJ2-3, with D possibly matching TRBD1 (5 bases). Germline V gives CDR1 GTSNPN, CDR2 SVGIG (reference sequence). Trimming took off 0 bases at V and 9 bases at J, with 10 bases between the two ends. The CDR3 totals 12 residues. The CDR3 nucleotides read TGTGCCTGGAGTGTAGGGGCCGGCACGCAGTATTTT. Protein product: CAWSVGAGTQYF.

This rearrangement joins TRBV7-2 to TRBJ1-6, with D possibly matching TRBD1 (6 bases). This CDR3 contains 15 residues. Trimming cost V 5 bases and J 11 bases, with 19 bases left between them. Germline loops: CDR1 SGHTA, CDR2 FQGNSA. In DNA form, the CDR3 reads TGTGCCAGCAGCCCGCCCGGACAGCCTAGGGCACCCCTCCACTTT. It yields the protein CASSPPGQPRAPLHF.

The chain couples TRBV21-1 to TRBJ2-7; TRBD1 is the table's D call and was not checked against the DNA. TRBV21-1 constitutes a pseudogene. This CDR3 is built from 12 residues. The CDR3: CAGAPLSYEQYF. In DNA form, the CDR3 reads TGTGCCGGGGCCCCTCTCTCCTACGAGCAGTACTTC.

The chain joins TRBV29-1 to TRBJ1-2; D not certain. V was pared by 4 bases and J by 3 bases, with 21 bases between. CDR3 length equals 16 residues. From germline, CDR1 is SQVTM and CDR2 ANQGSEA. CDR3 sequence reads: CSVGEPPAIYHYGYTF. CDR3 bases: TGCAGCGTTGGCGAGCCACCCGCCATATACCACTATGGCTACACCTTC.

This CDR3 is CASSPDHSVYNEQFF. CDR3 sequence (DNA): TGTGCCAGCAGCCCGGACCATTCCGTTTACAATGAGCAGTTCTTC. The chain links TRBV11-3 to TRBJ2-1; D remains unclear. Trimming took off 5 bases at V and 4 bases at J, with 15 bases between the two ends. Germline CDR1 and CDR2: SGHNT and YENEEA. This CDR3 spans 15 amino acids. The full variable domain, rest sourced from reference TRBV11-3 and TRBJ2-1, is EAGVVQSPRYKIIEKKQPVAFWCNPISGHNTLYWYLQNLGQGPELLIRYENEEAVDDSQLPKDRFSAERLKGVDSTLKIQPAELGDSAVYLCASSPDHSVYNEQFFGPGTRLTVL.

This chain uses TRBV5-1 with TRBJ2-7; TRBD1 agrees at 11 bases. The germline V gene has CDR1 SGHRS and CDR2 YFSETQ. The CDR3 spans 13 residues. J gave up 6 bases and V 4 bases, and 3 bases lay outside the gene matches. Written as DNA, the CDR3 is TGCGCCAGCAGCCCGGACAGGGGGCGCGAGCAGTACTTC. Protein sequence: CASSPDRGREQYF.

V and J are TRBV27 and TRBJ1-5, with D possibly matching TRBD1 (6 bases). Germline V gene lookup returns CDR1 MNHEY and CDR2 SMNVEV (reference sequence). The CDR3 totals 15 residues. Trimming took off 2 bases at V and 7 bases at J, with 15 bases between the two ends. In DNA, the CDR3 is TGTGCCAGCAGTTTAGGTCCAGGGGCGGGACAGCCCCAGCATTTT. This translates into CASSLGPGAGQPQHF.

This chain connects TRBV5-1 to TRBJ1-6; TRBD1 matches 9 bases. Germline CDR1 reads SGHRS; CDR2 reads YFSETQ. The junction had 2 bases not matched to a gene; V was cut back by 0 bases and J by 10 bases. The CDR3 runs 14 residues. CDR3 protein: CASSLGDRDSPLHF. The CDR3 DNA sequence: TGCGCCAGCAGCTTGGGGGACAGGGACTCACCCCTCCACTTT.

CDR3 DNA sequence: TGTGCCAGCAGTCCCTTGGCGCAGGTAAAGGGCTACACCTTC. Its protein is CASSPLAQVKGYTF. V is TRBV27 and J is TRBJ1-2; D gene ambiguous. V gave up 5 bases and J gave up 8 bases, with 18 bases separating them. CDR1 is MNHEY, CDR2 SMNVEV, per germline (reference sequence). The CDR3 spans 14 residues.

J is TRBJ1-1 and V is TRBV18; the match to TRBD1 covers 8 bases. The CDR3 consists of 14 residues. Trimming took 8 bases from V and 4 from J; bases not matched to a gene: 9. Germline V gene lookup returns CDR1 KGHSH and CDR2 LQKENI. CDR3 bases: TGTGCCAGCATATATGGAACAGGGGGCACTGAAGCTTTCTTT. This encodes CASIYGTGGTEAFF.

This clone was counted between two and nine times. V gene TRBV5-1 combines with J gene TRBJ1-6; D gene ambiguous. The CDR3 loop spans 16 amino acids. V was pared by 0 bases and J by 0 bases, with 7 bases between. The germline V gene encodes CDR1 SGHRS and CDR2 YFSETQ. Here the CDR3 reads CASSLEGNSYNSPLHF. The CDR3 DNA reads as TGCGCCAGCAGCTTGGAGGGCAACTCCTATAATTCACCCCTCCACTTT. The variable domain in full, with the rest retrieved from reference TRBV5-1 and TRBJ1-6, is KAGVTQTPRYLIKTRGQQVTLSCSPISGHRSVSWYQQTPGQGLQFLFEYFSETQRNKGNFPGRFSGRQFSNSRSEMNVSTLELGDSALYLCASSLEGNSYNSPLHFGNGTRLTVT.

CDR3 region: CASRRTGDSPLHF. The CDR3 DNA reads TGTGCCAGCAGACGGACAGGGGATTCACCCCTCCACTTT. This chain connects TRBV6-5 to TRBJ1-6, with 9 positions matching TRBD1. This CDR3 is 13 amino acids long. V trimming: 6 bases; J trimming: 8 bases; junction bases outside the gene matches: 2. CDR1 is MNHEY and CDR2 is SVGAGI in the germline V gene.

This clone appeared a single time. V gene TRBV6-5 combines with J gene TRBJ1-5; 9 positions agree with TRBD1. Germline trimming cut 5 bases from V and 7 bases from J; bases unmatched to any gene: 6. The germline CDR1 and CDR2 sequences are MNHEY and SVGAGI. The CDR3 has 14 residues. The CDR3 coding sequence is TGTGCCAGCAGTCACCGGACAGGGGAGCAGCCCCAGCATTTT. This encodes CASSHRTGEQPQHF.

J is TRBJ1-5 and V is TRBV2; no reliable D call. Per the germline V gene, CDR1 is SNHLY and CDR2 is FYNNEI. CDR3 length equals 14 residues. Trimming cost V 5 bases and J 0 bases, with 8 bases left between them. Here the CDR3 reads CASSPGFSNQPQHF. The CDR3 DNA sequence: TGTGCCAGCAGTCCAGGTTTTAGCAATCAGCCCCAGCATTTT.

The chain links TRBV3-1 (or the pseudogene TRBV3-2) to TRBJ1-6; the D gene is possibly TRBD1 (5 bases). The CDR3 runs to 12 residues. Looked up from germline, CDR1 is LGHDT and CDR2 is YNNKEL (reference sequence). Trimming removed 3 bases from V and 14 bases from J, with 11 bases in between. The CDR3 spells CASSHQGSTLHF. DNA for the CDR3: TGTGCCAGCAGCCACCAGGGCTCAACCCTCCACTTT.

The J gene is TRBJ1-2, the V gene TRBV6-4, with D uncertain. The V gene lost 0 bases and the J gene lost 7 bases, with 3 bases spanning the gap. CDR3 length: 11 residues. The germline CDR1 and CDR2 sequences are MRHNA and SNTAGT. The DNA of the CDR3 is TGTGCCAGCAGTGACTCGACTGGCTACACCTTC. Protein: CASSDSTGYTF.

V usage is TRBV27 and J usage is TRBJ2-7, with 7 bases matching TRBD1. The length of the CDR3 is 14 residues. From germline, CDR1 is MNHEY and CDR2 SMNVEV (reference sequence). Losses at the gene ends were 1 base for V and 2 bases for J; bases not matched to a gene: 2. The CDR3 nucleotides read TGTGCCAGCAGTTTATATACAGGGGCCTACGAGCAGTACTTC. It is translated as CASSLYTGAYEQYF.

This chain joins TRBV18 and TRBJ1-5, with TRBD1 matching over 8 bases. The germline CDR1 and CDR2 sequences are KGHSH and LQKENI. There are 13 residues in the CDR3. The V segment lost 3 bases and the J segment 5 bases; nucleotides outside the gene matches: 0. The CDR3 sequence is CASSPTGDQPQHF. CDR3 DNA: TGTGCCAGCTCACCGACAGGGGATCAGCCCCAGCATTTT.

The rearrangement uses TRBV5-8 and TRBJ1-6, with 11 bases lining up with TRBD1. The trim removed 4 bases at V and 11 bases at J, leaving 5 bases unmatched. The germline gives CDR1 SGHTS, CDR2 YDEGEE. The length of the CDR3 is 14 residues. The DNA for the CDR3 is TGTGCCAGCAGCGTCGGGACAGGGGGTGCACCCCTCCACTTT. Its translation: CASSVGTGGAPLHF.